The clone carrying this T cell receptor (beta chain) was observed a handful of times. Its antigen is currently unknown. This specimen belongs to a study of T cell repertoires in cytomegalovirus infection. At the level of the study: Use of recently identified HLA-C-restricted and well-studied HLA-B-restricted CMV epitopes was part of the study. Notes on the study in general: Pooled public TCR beta family frequency picked out CMV carriers with the relevant HLA.

V trimming: 0 bases; J trimming: 2 bases; junction bases outside the gene matches: 9. The CDR3 runs 18 residues. The germline V gene encodes CDR1 MGHRA and CDR2 YSYEKL. TCRdb analysed the reads with MiXCR anew, one entry per CDR3 protein. Among some 940,000 distinct CDR3 sequences listed, around 32% were seen once. The chain carries TRBV4-1 and TRBJ1-4, with 7 bases fitting TRBD1. The sequenced sample was cultured CD8+ T cells from PBMCs, obtained from culture after CMV antigen stimulation. This TCR was sampled from a human donor in good health (CMV status not recorded). Some clones in this sample may be carry-over from other donors' samples. The CDR3 sequence is CASSQDVPTGSTNEKLFF. The CDR3 DNA reads as TGCGCCAGCAGCCAAGATGTACCGACAGGGTCCACTAATGAAAAACTGTTTTTT.